These 31 T cell receptor beta chains were all obtained from the same sample, sequenced in a study of blood T cell repertoires in COVID-19. Data came from immunoSEQ multiplex PCR; TCRdb stores just in-frame clones and leaves some out. The data hold about 210,000 clones, with about four fifths observed a single time. Source material: peripheral blood. Receptors were obtained from a woman in her sixties with COVID-19, enrolled during active disease.

The chain couples TRBV6-5 to TRBJ1-4; D possibly corresponds to TRBD1 (5 bases). This CDR3 is 15 amino acids long. With 5 bases removed from V and 2 bases from J, the gap between germline ends came to 12 bases. Germline loops: CDR1 MNHEY, CDR2 SVGAGI. The CDR3 spells CASSIRQSTNEKLFF. CDR3 DNA sequence: TGTGCCAGCAGTATCAGACAGTCTACTAATGAAAAACTGTTTTTT.

The genes are TRBV6-2 or TRBV6-3 and TRBJ1-2; 7 bases map to TRBD1. The CDR3 is 15 amino acids. The V and J ends lost 4 bases and 4 bases, in that order; junction bases with no gene match: 9. Germline V gene sequence: CDR1 MNHEY, CDR2 SVGEGT. The CDR3 loop reads CASSSPDRRSYGYTF. CDR3 DNA: TGTGCCAGCAGTTCCCCGGACAGGCGAAGCTATGGCTACACCTTC.

This chain uses TRBV6-5 with TRBJ1-1, with 9 positions matching TRBD1. The germline CDR1 and CDR2 sequences are MNHEY and SVGAGI. Germline trimming cut 5 bases from V and 5 bases from J; bases unmatched to any gene: 6. The CDR3 extends over 14 amino acids. The DNA of the CDR3 is TGTGCCAGCAGTAAACCGGACAGGGGAACTGAAGCTTTCTTT. It yields the protein CASSKPDRGTEAFF.

This chain uses TRBV18 with TRBJ2-7, with 8 bases that match TRBD1. The junction had 9 bases not matched to a gene; V was cut back by 6 bases and J by 2 bases. CDR3 length: 15 amino acids. Germline V gene sequence: CDR1 KGHSH, CDR2 LQKENI. CDR3 sequence reads: CASSQWDRRAYEQYF. CDR3 sequence (DNA): TGTGCCAGCTCTCAATGGGACAGGAGGGCCTACGAGCAGTACTTC.

The CDR3 coding sequence is TGCGCCAGCAGCTTTTTAGAGAACACTGAAGCTTTCTTT. Translation: CASSFLENTEAFF. This chain joins TRBV5-1 and TRBJ1-1; D remains unclear. The V gene lost 2 bases and the J gene lost 1 base, with 6 bases spanning the gap. Looked up from germline, CDR1 is SGHRS and CDR2 is YFSETQ. CDR3 length: 13 amino acids.

The chain links TRBV12-3 or TRBV12-4 to TRBJ2-5; D is undetermined. The CDR3 runs to 13 residues. Trimming cost V 5 bases and J 5 bases, with 12 bases left between them. The CDR3 spells CASSLSRIETQYF. CDR3 nucleotide sequence: TGTGCCAGCAGTCTAAGCCGAATTGAGACCCAGTACTTC.

The gene calls are TRBV4-3 and TRBJ1-4; a possible D gene is TRBD1 (5 bases). CDR1 and CDR2 (germline): LGHNA, YSLEER. This CDR3 comprises 14 residues. Trimming shortened V by 4 bases and J by 8 bases, and 14 bases separated the two germline ends. CDR3 bases: TGCGCCAGCAGCCCCGGGGGTACGGAGGAAAAACTGTTTTTT. Translation gives CASSPGGTEEKLFF.

This clone was counted only a few times. This rearrangement joins TRBV11-2 to TRBJ2-7, with 15 bases matching TRBD2. The CDR3 has 15 amino acids. Per germline, CDR1 SGHAT and CDR2 FQNNGV. V dropped 5 bases and J dropped 9; count of bases not matched to a gene: 8. The CDR3 region is CASSDGLAGGFVQYV. The CDR3 DNA sequence: TGTGCCAGCAGCGATGGACTAGCGGGGGGGTTCGTGCAGTACGTC.

J is TRBJ2-6 and V is TRBV18; 8 nucleotides agree with TRBD1. V was clipped by 3 bases and J by 0 bases; unmatched bases: 4. This CDR3 comprises 17 residues. The germline V gene has CDR1 KGHSH and CDR2 LQKENI. The CDR3 spells CASSPGQANSGANVLTF. Written as DNA, the CDR3 is TGTGCCAGCTCACCGGGACAGGCCAACTCTGGGGCCAACGTCCTGACTTTC.

This clone is a singleton in its sample. The rearrangement uses TRBV7-8 and TRBJ2-3; 10 nucleotides agree with TRBD2. The CDR3 runs 16 residues. V shed 4 bases and J 8 bases; nucleotides not matched to a gene: 12. Looked up from germline, CDR1 is SGHVS and CDR2 is FQNEAQ. The CDR3 reads CASSSDTLAGEGTQYF. As DNA, the CDR3 is TGTGCCAGCAGCTCCGATACTCTAGCGGGAGAAGGTACGCAGTATTTT.

The J gene is TRBJ2-1, the V gene TRBV18, with 14 bases that match TRBD2. After removal of 2 bases from V and 7 bases from J, the junction contained 10 bases not matched to a gene. The CDR3 sequence is 18 residues long. Germline CDR1 is KGHSH and CDR2 is LQKENI. The CDR3 loop reads CASSPGRTSGRSWNEQFF. The CDR3 nucleotides read TGTGCCAGCTCACCAGGCAGGACTAGCGGGAGGAGTTGGAATGAGCAGTTCTTC.

The chain uses TRBV4-3 and TRBJ2-5; 8 bases fit TRBD2. J lost 5 bases, V lost 2 bases, and 7 bases had no gene match. The CDR3 consists of 15 residues. The germline CDR1 and CDR2 sequences are LGHNA and YSLEER. The CDR3 nucleotides are TGCGCCAGCAGCCAAATCGGGGGGGCGGGTGAGACCCAGTACTTC. It codes for CASSQIGGAGETQYF.

The chain combines TRBV3-1 (or the pseudogene TRBV3-2) with TRBJ2-3; TRBD2 matches at 8 bases. Germline V gene data show CDR1 as LGHDT and CDR2 as YNNKEL (reference sequence). The junction had 11 bases not matched to a gene; V was cut back by 8 bases and J by 4 bases. There are 15 residues in the CDR3. The chain's CDR3 is CASARRGGGADTQYF. The CDR3 bases are TGTGCCAGCGCCCGTCGGGGGGGCGGGGCAGATACGCAGTATTTT.

This clone turned up a few times. The genes are TRBV6-6 and TRBJ2-4; perhaps TRBD2 as D (5 bases). The CDR3 contains 14 residues. Trimming left V 11 bases short and J 1 base short, with 15 bases between. Germline V lookup: CDR1 MNHNY, CDR2 SVGAGI (reference sequence). The CDR3 DNA follows: TGTGCCGCCCGAGGGAAGTCGGCCAAAAACATTCAGTACTTC. Amino acid sequence: CAARGKSAKNIQYF.

The rearrangement links TRBV6-6 to TRBJ2-7; D may be TRBD1 (7 bases). V was shortened by 7 bases and J by 2 bases, with 15 bases between the two germline ends. Germline CDR1 is MNHNY and CDR2 is SVGAGI (reference sequence). The CDR3 loop spans 14 amino acids. CDR3 sequence: CASKLQGGTYEQYF. The CDR3 DNA follows: TGTGCCAGCAAACTCCAGGGGGGAACCTACGAGCAGTACTTC.

The V and J genes are TRBV18 and TRBJ2-1; 10 positions match TRBD1. V shed 4 bases, J shed 9 bases, and the junction held 3 bases outside the gene matches. CDR1 KGHSH and CDR2 LQKENI come from the germline V gene. The CDR3 length is 13 residues. CDR3 in DNA: TGTGCCAGCTCACTGGACAGGGGGATTGAGCAGTTCTTC. The encoded protein is CASSLDRGIEQFF. Complete variable domain (other parts from reference TRBV18 and TRBJ2-1): NAGVMQNPRHLVRRRGQEARLRCSPMKGHSHVYWYRQLPEEGLKFMVYLQKENIIDESGMPKERFSAEFPKEGPSILRIQQVVRGDSAAYFCASSLDRGIEQFFGPGTRLTVL.

The CDR3 coding sequence is TGCAGTGCTAGTCCCCAGGACACAATGGGGACCTACGAGCAGTACTTC. Translated, it gives CSASPQDTMGTYEQYF. This chain connects TRBV20-1 to TRBJ2-7, with D tentatively TRBD1 (5 bases). Germline V gene sequence: CDR1 DFQATT, CDR2 SNEGSKA (reference sequence). Deletions cut 3 bases from V and 2 bases from J, with 20 bases between. This CDR3 is 16 amino acids long.

The rearrangement joins TRBV6-4 to TRBJ2-3; TRBD2 matches at 14 bases. This CDR3 contains 14 residues. CDR1 and CDR2 from the germline V gene are MRHNA and SNTAGT. V lost 4 bases to trimming and J lost 9 bases; unmatched junction nucleotides: 3. The CDR3 DNA sequence: TGTGCCAGCAGTGCCGGACTAGCGGGGGGCACGCAGTATTTT. Translation gives CASSAGLAGGTQYF.

The chain has TRBV3-1 (or the pseudogene TRBV3-2) and TRBJ2-3, with a weak D call TRBD1 (5 bases). V gave up 6 bases and J gave up 12 bases, with 19 bases separating them. The CDR3 consists of 13 residues. In germline, CDR1 is LGHDT, CDR2 YNNKEL (reference sequence). Here the CDR3 reads CASRADVLDIQYF. CDR3 nucleotide sequence: TGTGCCAGCAGGGCCGACGTGTTGGACATACAGTATTTT.

This chain links TRBV6-5 with TRBJ1-2; D gene uncertain. Trimming removed 6 bases from V and 2 bases from J, with 7 bases in between. CDR3 length equals 12 residues. Germline CDR1 reads MNHEY; CDR2 reads SVGAGI. The CDR3 region has the DNA TGTGCCAGCAGGGAGGGAAACTATGGCTACACCTTC. It is translated as CASREGNYGYTF.

The genes are TRBV7-2 and TRBJ2-7; maybe TRBD2 (6 bases). This CDR3 is built from 16 residues. The V end was cut by 2 bases, the J end by 0 bases, with 14 bases between. Germline values: CDR1 SGHTA, CDR2 FQGNSA. CDR3 nucleotides: TGTGCCAGCAGCTTAACGGGGGACTCGAGCTCCTACGAGCAGTACTTC. Residues: CASSLTGDSSSYEQYF. The full variable domain, completed using reference TRBV7-2 and TRBJ2-7, is GAGVSQSPSNKVTEKGKDVELRCDPISGHTALYWYRQSLGQGLEFLIYFQGNSAPDKSGLPSDRFSAERTGGSVSTLTIQRTQQEDSAVYLCASSLTGDSSSYEQYFGPGTRLTVT.

The table lists this clone with a few counts. V gene TRBV19 combines with J gene TRBJ1-6; tentatively, D is TRBD1 (6 bases). CDR1 and CDR2 (germline): LNHDA, SQIVND (reference sequence). V was cut by 5 bases and J by 7 bases, with 18 bases left in between. This CDR3 region has 16 residues. The CDR3 is CASSSLRDTRNSPLHF. CDR3 coding DNA: TGTGCCAGTAGTTCACTACGGGACACACGGAATTCACCCCTCCACTTT. Complete variable domain (other parts from reference TRBV19 and TRBJ1-6): DGGITQSPKYLFRKEGQNVTLSCEQNLNHDAMYWYRQDPGQGLRLIYYSQIVNDFQKGDIAEGYSVSREKKESFPLTVTSAQKNPTAFYLCASSSLRDTRNSPLHFGNGTRLTVT.

The chain links TRBV15 to TRBJ2-5; 9 bases fit TRBD1. J lost 4 bases, V lost 5 bases, and 14 bases had no gene match. The CDR3 runs 17 residues. The germline V gene encodes CDR1 LNHNV and CDR2 YYDKDF (reference sequence). As DNA, the CDR3 is TGTGCCACCAGCTATATTCCGGGACAGGGAGTTTCAGAGACCCAGTACTTC. Translation gives CATSYIPGQGVSETQYF.

This clone was observed a handful of times. The chain links TRBV19 to TRBJ1-2; perhaps TRBD1 as D (5 bases). The CDR3 sequence is 15 residues long. V was shortened by 5 bases and J by 0 bases, with 13 bases between the two germline ends. CDR1 is LNHDA, CDR2 SQIVND, per germline (reference sequence). This CDR3 reads CASSQGQQPNYGYTF. The CDR3 DNA reads TGTGCCAGTAGTCAGGGTCAACAGCCTAACTATGGCTACACCTTC.

The chain joins TRBV20-1 to TRBJ2-3; 8 bases match TRBD1. Germline V CDR1 and CDR2: DFQATT, SNEGSKA (reference sequence). The CDR3 contains 11 residues. Trimming took 6 bases from V and 6 from J; bases not matched to a gene: 2. The CDR3: CSARQGDTQYF. CDR3 sequence (DNA): TGCAGTGCCAGACAGGGGGATACGCAGTATTTT.

V gene TRBV29-1 combines with J gene TRBJ2-5; 8 bases are a match to TRBD1. J was trimmed by 5 bases and V by 5 bases; bases with no gene match: 4. CDR3 length equals 12 residues. Germline V gives CDR1 SQVTM, CDR2 ANQGSEA. This CDR3 is CSVRQGRETQYF. The CDR3 DNA reads TGCAGCGTTAGACAGGGGAGGGAGACCCAGTACTTC.

The gene calls are TRBV7-3 and TRBJ2-1; no definite D call. The CDR3 is 14 residues long. Trimming stripped 5 bases from V and 5 bases from J, with 13 bases between. Germline loops: CDR1 SGHTA, CDR2 FQGTGA. CDR3 loop: CASSPLGLHNEQFF. The CDR3 coding sequence is TGTGCCAGCAGCCCACTGGGCCTGCACAATGAGCAGTTCTTC.

The gene calls are TRBV11-2 and TRBJ2-1; D possibly corresponds to TRBD1 (6 bases). The CDR3 consists of 16 residues. V lost 7 bases and J lost 7, with 23 bases in between. Looked up from germline, CDR1 is SGHAT and CDR2 is FQNNGV. CDR3 sequence: CASTEITGTQNNEQFF. The DNA of the CDR3 is TGTGCCAGCACCGAGATAACAGGGACCCAAAATAATGAGCAGTTCTTC.

V gene TRBV28 combines with J gene TRBJ2-5; 8 nucleotides agree with TRBD1. Germline lookup yields CDR1 MDHEN and CDR2 SYDVKM. The CDR3 runs 14 residues. Losses at the gene ends were 3 bases for V and 5 bases for J; bases not matched to a gene: 5. CDR3 loop: CASSFAGGRETQYF. The CDR3, as DNA: TGTGCCAGCAGTTTCGCAGGGGGCCGGGAGACCCAGTACTTC.

The sample holds a few counts of this clone. The J gene is TRBJ2-2, the V gene TRBV5-1, with D unresolved. V was trimmed by 0 bases and J by 3 bases, leaving 6 bases between them. The V gene's germline CDR1 is SGHRS and CDR2 YFSETQ. The CDR3 extends over 14 amino acids. The CDR3 loop is CASSLGQDTGELFF. As DNA, the CDR3 is TGCGCCAGCAGCTTGGGGCAGGACACCGGGGAGCTGTTTTTT.

The rearrangement uses TRBV7-2 and TRBJ1-5; TRBD1 might be the D (5 bases). CDR1 SGHTA and CDR2 FQGNSA come from the germline V gene. V was shortened by 4 bases and J by 4 bases, with 11 bases between the two germline ends. The CDR3 spans 14 residues. This CDR3 is CASSWAGGNQPQHF. CDR3 sequence (DNA): TGTGCCAGCAGCTGGGCGGGGGGGAATCAGCCCCAGCATTTT.